The 23 T cell receptor beta chains listed next were all sequenced from one sample in a study of blood T cells in healthy people across ages. A second PCR, run for about 6 to 11 cycles, used a sample-barcoded 5' primer plus a J-beta primer mix. In TCRdb, the 5' RACE reads were re-called with MiXCR into one record per CDR3 protein. This sample carries hundreds of thousands of distinct CDR3 sequences, roughly half of them seen once, and the ten largest clones take around 53%. Source material: blood. These receptor sequences come from a man aged 55-75 years in good health.

The J gene is TRBJ2-5, the V gene TRBV7-2, with D tentatively TRBD2 (5 bases). Trimming removed 5 bases from V and 4 bases from J, with 17 bases in between. From germline, CDR1 is SGHTA and CDR2 FQGNSA. The CDR3 contains 15 residues. In DNA form, the CDR3 reads TGTGCCAGCAGCCCCCAGGAGTGGGAGCGAGAGACCCAGTACTTC. This translates into CASSPQEWERETQYF.

The chain joins TRBV24-1 to TRBJ2-1, with TRBD2 matching over 9 bases. V shed 3 bases and J 5 bases; nucleotides not matched to a gene: 7. Germline V gene lookup returns CDR1 KGHDR and CDR2 SFDVKD. The CDR3 is 16 amino acids. For the CDR3, the DNA is TGTGCCACCAGTGATCCCGTTGCGGGAGGGCACAATGAGCAGTTCTTC. Translated: CATSDPVAGGHNEQFF.

This chain joins TRBV28 and TRBJ2-5, with D maybe TRBD2 (6 bases). CDR1 MDHEN and CDR2 SYDVKM come from the germline V gene. V was clipped by 3 bases and J by 4 bases, with 12 bases between them. The CDR3 covers 14 residues. The CDR3, as DNA: TGTGCCAGCAGTTTTGGAGGGGACGGAGAGACCCAGTACTTC. Protein sequence: CASSFGGDGETQYF.

The V and J genes are TRBV29-1 and TRBJ1-2, with D uncertain. Deletions cut 6 bases from V and 7 bases from J, with 15 bases between. Germline V gene sequence: CDR1 SQVTM, CDR2 ANQGSEA. The CDR3 is 12 amino acids. CDR3 DNA sequence: TGCAGCGTGGAGGGAGTTTCCCTTGGCTACACCTTC. The encoded protein is CSVEGVSLGYTF.

The chain couples TRBV6-6 to TRBJ2-4, with 7 bases aligning to TRBD1. The DNA end is more similar to TRBJ2-7, so the J call may be wrong. Germline assignment: CDR1 MNHNY and CDR2 SVGAGI (reference sequence). The CDR3 covers 14 residues. The CDR3 DNA reads TGTGCCAGCAGTAGAAGACAGGGAAACTACGAGCAGTACTTC. This sequence encodes CASSRRQGNYEQYF.

The chain has TRBV6-2 or TRBV6-3 and TRBJ1-5; a possible D gene is TRBD1 (6 bases). CDR1 is MNHEY and CDR2 is SVGEGT in the germline V gene. With 5 bases removed from V and 0 bases from J, the gap between germline ends came to 11 bases. This CDR3 comprises 15 residues. CDR3 nucleotide sequence: TGTGCCAGCAGTGCCCACAGGGATAGCAATCAGCCCCAGCATTTT. As protein: CASSAHRDSNQPQHF.

This clonotype was picked up a small number of times. This CDR3 is CASSRRQGPIQETQYF. CDR3 DNA: TGTGCCAGCTCCCGACGGCAGGGTCCCATCCAAGAGACCCAGTACTTC. The genes are TRBV6-1 and TRBJ2-5, with D possibly being TRBD1 (5 bases). This CDR3 comprises 16 residues. The ends were cut back, 8 bases at V and 1 base at J, with 20 bases in the middle. Germline V gives CDR1 MNHNS, CDR2 SASEGT.

This clonotype was picked up a small number of times. V gene TRBV20-1 combines with J gene TRBJ2-1; D unclear. This CDR3 contains 14 residues. Trimming took 1 base from V and 9 from J, leaving 16 bases between them. From germline, CDR1 is DFQATT and CDR2 SNEGSKA (reference sequence). The CDR3 DNA reads as TGCAGTGCTAGAGGGCAACGGCTAGTAAGTGAGCAGTTCTTC. It codes for CSARGQRLVSEQFF.

The gene calls are TRBV25-1 and TRBJ2-7; 11 bases map to TRBD1. The length of the CDR3 is 14 residues. J was trimmed by 0 bases and V by 6 bases; bases with no gene match: 1. Germline V gene data show CDR1 as MGHDK and CDR2 as SYGVNS. In nucleotides, the CDR3 is TGTGCCAGCAGAGGGACAGGGGGCTCCTACGAGCAGTACTTC. Residues: CASRGTGGSYEQYF.

This clonotype was recorded only once. The junction and the germline gene differ at one end; a read error may be behind it. The V and J genes are TRBV4-2 and TRBJ1-2; D uncertain. The germline V gene encodes CDR1 LGHNA and CDR2 YNFKEQ. CDR3 size: 17 residues. CDR3 sequence reads: CVSSQDGAERSNYGYTF. The CDR3 DNA sequence: TGTGTCAGCAGCCAAGATGGAGCGGAACGCTCGAACTATGGCTACACCTTC.

This clonotype was counted between two and nine times. The chain carries TRBV3-1 and TRBJ1-1; D is perhaps TRBD1 (6 bases). The CDR3 is made up of 18 amino acids. The germline CDR1 and CDR2 sequences are LGHDT and YNNKEL (reference sequence). Trimming removed 4 bases from V and 3 bases from J, with 24 bases in between. CDR3 sequence: CASSPEGGTPGVDTEAFF. The CDR3 bases are TGTGCCAGCAGCCCAGAAGGGGGGACGCCGGGGGTGGACACTGAAGCTTTCTTT. The whole variable domain, filled in from reference TRBV3-1 and TRBJ1-1, reads DTAVSQTPKYLVTQMGNDKSIKCEQNLGHDTMYWYKQDSKKFLKIMFSYNNKELIINETVPNRFSPKSPDKAHLNLHINSLELGDSAVYFCASSPEGGTPGVDTEAFFGQGTRLTVV.

This clonotype was observed many times. The chain uses TRBV20-1 and TRBJ2-7; 7 bases line up with TRBD2. With 3 bases clipped from V and 1 base from J, the junction kept 9 bases outside the gene matches. Germline V gives CDR1 DFQATT, CDR2 SNEGSKA (reference sequence). This CDR3 has 15 residues. The CDR3 region has the DNA TGCAGTGCTAGTTCCCTAGCGGAGCCATCCTACGAGCAGTACTTC. As protein: CSASSLAEPSYEQYF.

The chain uses TRBV20-1 and TRBJ2-4, with 8 bases aligning to TRBD2. The assigned J gene may be wrong: the sequence end matches TRBJ2-7 better. Germline V gene lookup returns CDR1 DFQATT and CDR2 SNEGSKA (reference sequence). This CDR3 has 16 amino acids. CDR3 DNA: TGCAGTGCTAGGCACCCTCTAGCGGGCCCGTCCGACGAGCAGTACTTC. It encodes CSARHPLAGPSDEQYF.

A remark on this clonotype: The junction and the germline gene differ at one end; a read error may be behind it. This sequence joins TRBV30 and TRBJ1-6; a weak D match, TRBD1 (6 bases). There are 13 residues in the CDR3. The germline gives CDR1 GTSNPN, CDR2 SVGIG (reference sequence). The CDR3: CAWTGQYISPLHF. Here the CDR3 DNA reads TGTGCCTGGACGGGACAATATATTTCACCCCTCCACTTT.

The chain carries TRBV7-9 and TRBJ2-4; the D is unclear. The end of the DNA aligns better with TRBJ2-5, so the J call may be wrong. CDR1 and CDR2 from the germline V gene are SEHNR and FQNEAQ (reference sequence). The CDR3 sequence is 14 residues long. The CDR3 coding sequence is TGTGCCAGCAGCTTTGTGAGCGACCAAGAGACCCAGTACTTC. Its translation: CASSFVSDQETQYF.

This clonotype was counted a few times. This chain uses TRBV12-3 or TRBV12-4 with TRBJ2-5; the match to TRBD1 covers 11 bases. CDR3 length equals 15 residues. V shed 5 bases and J 5 bases; nucleotides not matched to a gene: 7. The CDR3 DNA reads as TGTGCCAGCAGTCCGGACAGGGGGCCGTGGGAGACCCAGTACTTC. Protein: CASSPDRGPWETQYF.

In its sample, this clonotype was seen many times. This sequence joins TRBV6-1 and TRBJ2-3; 9 bases match TRBD2. The CDR3 loop spans 14 amino acids. The J segment lost 5 bases and the V segment lost 8 bases, leaving 8 bases of the junction unmatched. Germline loops: CDR1 MNHNS, CDR2 SASEGT. The CDR3 sequence is CASASRGGEDTQYF. The CDR3 bases are TGTGCCAGCGCTTCGCGGGGGGGTGAAGATACGCAGTATTTT.

The chain couples TRBV28 to TRBJ2-1, with 7 bases fitting TRBD1. Germline loops: CDR1 MDHEN, CDR2 SYDVKM. The CDR3 sequence is 13 residues long. Trimming removed 6 bases from V and 9 bases from J; junction bases left unmatched: 8. CDR3 loop: CASRGQARGEQFF. The CDR3 DNA is TGTGCCAGCAGAGGACAGGCCCGCGGTGAGCAGTTCTTC.

This chain uses TRBV14 with TRBJ2-1, with D possibly being TRBD2 (5 bases). CDR3 length: 14 amino acids. CDR1 is SGHDN, CDR2 FVKESK, per germline. The V gene lost 3 bases and the J gene lost 3 bases, with 9 bases spanning the gap. The CDR3 loop reads CASSQSRGYNEQFF. The CDR3 DNA reads TGTGCCAGCAGCCAGTCACGGGGCTACAATGAGCAGTTCTTC.

This clonotype occurred a few times. The chain has TRBV7-9 and TRBJ2-5; D is possibly TRBD1 or TRBD2 (6 bases each). Germline CDR1 reads SEHNR; CDR2 reads FQNEAQ (reference sequence). V lost 5 bases to trimming and J lost 7 bases, with 20 bases between them. This CDR3 comprises 15 residues. For the CDR3, the DNA is TGTGCCAGCAGCCCCCCCGGACATGAGGGGGGGACCCAGTACTTC. Protein sequence: CASSPPGHEGGTQYF.

The CDR3 sequence: CSARSRDLQPQHF. CDR3 bases: TGCAGTGCTAGAAGCAGGGATTTACAGCCCCAGCATTTT. The J gene is TRBJ1-5, the V gene TRBV20-1, with D perhaps TRBD1 (5 bases). V dropped 2 bases and J dropped 7 bases, with 12 bases sitting between them. This CDR3 contains 13 residues. Germline CDR1 reads DFQATT; CDR2 reads SNEGSKA (reference sequence).

This rearrangement joins TRBV2 to TRBJ2-7; 11 bases map to TRBD1. J gave up 7 bases and V 6 bases, and 5 bases lay outside the gene matches. From germline, CDR1 is SNHLY and CDR2 FYNNEI. This CDR3 comprises 13 residues. The DNA for the CDR3 is TGTGCCAGCAGCACCGGGACAGGGGGTGAGCAGTACTTC. It translates to CASSTGTGGEQYF.

This clonotype was counted once. V gene TRBV6-1 combines with J gene TRBJ2-5, with D possibly matching TRBD1 (6 bases). This CDR3 has 15 amino acids. Germline loops: CDR1 MNHNS, CDR2 SASEGT. Trimming shortened V by 0 bases and J by 7 bases, and 15 bases separated the two germline ends. CDR3 residues: CASSEAAGASRTQYF. The CDR3 nucleotides are TGTGCCAGCAGTGAAGCGGCAGGGGCAAGTAGGACCCAGTACTTC.